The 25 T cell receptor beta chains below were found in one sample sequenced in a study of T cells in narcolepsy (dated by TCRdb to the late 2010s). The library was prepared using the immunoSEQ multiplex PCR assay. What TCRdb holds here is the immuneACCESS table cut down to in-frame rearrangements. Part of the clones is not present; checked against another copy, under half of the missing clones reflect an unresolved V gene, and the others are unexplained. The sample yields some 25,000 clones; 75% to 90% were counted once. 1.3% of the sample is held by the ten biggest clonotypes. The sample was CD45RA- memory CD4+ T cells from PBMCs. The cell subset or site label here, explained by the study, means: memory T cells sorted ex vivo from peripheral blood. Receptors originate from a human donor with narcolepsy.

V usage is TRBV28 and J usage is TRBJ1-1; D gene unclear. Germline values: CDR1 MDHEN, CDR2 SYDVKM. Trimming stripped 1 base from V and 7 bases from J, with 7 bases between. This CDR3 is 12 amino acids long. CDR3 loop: CASSLSGLEAFF. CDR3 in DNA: TGTGCCAGCAGTTTATCGGGTCTTGAAGCTTTCTTT.

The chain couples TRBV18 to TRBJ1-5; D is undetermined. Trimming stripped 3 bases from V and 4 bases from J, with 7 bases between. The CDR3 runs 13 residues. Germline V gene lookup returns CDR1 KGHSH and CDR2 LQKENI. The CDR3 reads CASSPTQNQPQHF. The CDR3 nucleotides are TGTGCCAGCTCACCTACCCAGAATCAGCCCCAGCATTTT.

CDR3 bases: TGTGCCAGCAGCCTAGGACTAGCGGGAGGGCGGATGGAGACCCAGTACTTC. As protein: CASSLGLAGGRMETQYF. The chain carries TRBV5-4 and TRBJ2-5, with TRBD2 identical over 15 bases. The V and J ends lost 4 bases and 5 bases, in that order; junction bases with no gene match: 9. Germline V gene lookup returns CDR1 SGHNT and CDR2 YYREEE (reference sequence). The CDR3 runs to 17 residues.

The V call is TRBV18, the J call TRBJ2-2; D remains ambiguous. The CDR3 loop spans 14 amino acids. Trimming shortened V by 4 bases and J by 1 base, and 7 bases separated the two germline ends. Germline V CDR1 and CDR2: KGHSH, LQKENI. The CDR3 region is CASSLDLNTGELFF. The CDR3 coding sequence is TGTGCCAGCTCACTAGACTTGAACACCGGGGAGCTGTTTTTT.

CDR3 coding DNA: TGTGCCAGCAGTCGGACATTTGGAAACACCATATATTTT. As protein: CASSRTFGNTIYF. This chain uses TRBV11-1 with TRBJ1-3, with D possibly matching TRBD1 (5 bases). The CDR3 runs 13 residues. V was shortened by 6 bases and J by 3 bases, with 9 bases between the two germline ends. In germline, CDR1 is SGHAT, CDR2 FQDESV (reference sequence).

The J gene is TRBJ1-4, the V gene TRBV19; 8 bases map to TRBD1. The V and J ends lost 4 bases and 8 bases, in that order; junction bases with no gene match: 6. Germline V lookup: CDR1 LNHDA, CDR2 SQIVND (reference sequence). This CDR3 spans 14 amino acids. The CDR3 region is CASSTQGANEKLFF. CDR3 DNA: TGTGCCAGTAGTACTCAGGGGGCAAACGAAAAACTGTTTTTT.

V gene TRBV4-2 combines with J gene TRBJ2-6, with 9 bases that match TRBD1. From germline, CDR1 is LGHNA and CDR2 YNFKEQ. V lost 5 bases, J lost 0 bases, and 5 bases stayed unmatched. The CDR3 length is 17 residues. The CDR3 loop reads CASSRQGVGSGANVLTF. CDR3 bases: TGTGCCAGCAGCAGACAGGGGGTGGGCTCTGGGGCCAACGTCCTGACTTTC.

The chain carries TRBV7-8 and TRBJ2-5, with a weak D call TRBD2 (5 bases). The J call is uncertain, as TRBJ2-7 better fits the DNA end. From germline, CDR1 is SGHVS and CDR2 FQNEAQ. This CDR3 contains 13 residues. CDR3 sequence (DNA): TGTGCCAGCGGAGGACGCCAGGCCTACGAGCAGTACTTC. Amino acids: CASGGRQAYEQYF.

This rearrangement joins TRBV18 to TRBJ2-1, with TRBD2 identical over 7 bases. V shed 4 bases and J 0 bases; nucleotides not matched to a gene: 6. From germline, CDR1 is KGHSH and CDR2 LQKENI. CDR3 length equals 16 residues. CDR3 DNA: TGTGCCAGCTCACAATTAGCGGGCCTCTCCTACAATGAGCAGTTCTTC. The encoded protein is CASSQLAGLSYNEQFF. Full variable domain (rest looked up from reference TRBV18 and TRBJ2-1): NAGVMQNPRHLVRRRGQEARLRCSPMKGHSHVYWYRQLPEEGLKFMVYLQKENIIDESGMPKERFSAEFPKEGPSILRIQQVVRGDSAAYFCASSQLAGLSYNEQFFGPGTRLTVL.

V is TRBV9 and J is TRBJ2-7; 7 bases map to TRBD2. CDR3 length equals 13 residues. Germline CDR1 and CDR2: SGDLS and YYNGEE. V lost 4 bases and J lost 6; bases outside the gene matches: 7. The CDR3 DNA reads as TGTGCCAGCAGCACCCGGGGAGGGAGCGAGCAGTACTTC. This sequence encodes CASSTRGGSEQYF.

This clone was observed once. This CDR3 is CASSLKGVTGELFF. The CDR3 DNA is TGCGCCAGCAGCTTGAAGGGGGTGACCGGGGAGCTGTTTTTT. The chain combines TRBV5-1 with TRBJ2-2; TRBD1 might be the D (6 bases). V was shortened by 1 base and J by 5 bases, with 9 bases between the two germline ends. The germline gives CDR1 SGHRS, CDR2 YFSETQ. This CDR3 is built from 14 residues. Supplemented by reference TRBV5-1 and TRBJ2-2, the full variable domain reads KAGVTQTPRYLIKTRGQQVTLSCSPISGHRSVSWYQQTPGQGLQFLFEYFSETQRNKGNFPGRFSGRQFSNSRSEMNVSTLELGDSALYLCASSLKGVTGELFFGEGSRLTVL.

The CDR3 DNA follows: TGTGCCAGCAGCCCCGGGACTAGCGGCTACAATGAGCAGTTCTTC. This sequence encodes CASSPGTSGYNEQFF. The chain couples TRBV5-4 to TRBJ2-1; 11 bases are a match to TRBD2. The CDR3 runs 15 residues. CDR1 and CDR2 from the germline V gene are SGHNT and YYREEE (reference sequence). Trimming took 4 bases from V and 3 from J; bases not matched to a gene: 3.

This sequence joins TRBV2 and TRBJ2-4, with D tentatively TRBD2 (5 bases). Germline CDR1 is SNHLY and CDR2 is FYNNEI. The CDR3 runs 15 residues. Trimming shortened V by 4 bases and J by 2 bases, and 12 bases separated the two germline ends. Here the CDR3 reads CASSGEAVTKNIQYF. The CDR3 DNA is TGTGCCAGCAGTGGGGAAGCGGTGACCAAAAACATTCAGTACTTC.

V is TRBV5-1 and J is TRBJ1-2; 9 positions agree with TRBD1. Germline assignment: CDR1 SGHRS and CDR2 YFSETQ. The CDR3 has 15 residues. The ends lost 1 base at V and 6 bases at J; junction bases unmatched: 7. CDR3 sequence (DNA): TGCGCCAGCAGCTTGTCCGGGACAGGGTACGATGGCTACACCTTC. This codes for CASSLSGTGYDGYTF.

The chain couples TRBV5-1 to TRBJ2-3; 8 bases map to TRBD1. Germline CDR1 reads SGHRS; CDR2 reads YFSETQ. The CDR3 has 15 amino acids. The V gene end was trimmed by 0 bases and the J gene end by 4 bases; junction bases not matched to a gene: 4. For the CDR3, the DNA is TGCGCCAGCAGCTTGGCGGCAGGGGGCCCAGATACGCAGTATTTT. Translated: CASSLAAGGPDTQYF. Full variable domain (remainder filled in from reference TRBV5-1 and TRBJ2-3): KAGVTQTPRYLIKTRGQQVTLSCSPISGHRSVSWYQQTPGQGLQFLFEYFSETQRNKGNFPGRFSGRQFSNSRSEMNVSTLELGDSALYLCASSLAAGGPDTQYFGPGTRLTVL.

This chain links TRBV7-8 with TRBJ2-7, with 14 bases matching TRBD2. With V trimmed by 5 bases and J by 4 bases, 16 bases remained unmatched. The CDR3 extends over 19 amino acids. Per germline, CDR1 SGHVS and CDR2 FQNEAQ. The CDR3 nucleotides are TGTGCCAGCAGCCTAAAGGGGATTTCCGGGACTAGCGGGAGATACGAGCAGTACTTC. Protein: CASSLKGISGTSGRYEQYF.

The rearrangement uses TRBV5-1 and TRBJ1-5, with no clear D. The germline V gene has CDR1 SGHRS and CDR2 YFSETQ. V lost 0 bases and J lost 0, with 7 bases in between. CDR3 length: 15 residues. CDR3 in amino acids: CASSLDAYSNQPQHF. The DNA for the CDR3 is TGCGCCAGCAGCTTGGATGCGTATAGCAATCAGCCCCAGCATTTT.

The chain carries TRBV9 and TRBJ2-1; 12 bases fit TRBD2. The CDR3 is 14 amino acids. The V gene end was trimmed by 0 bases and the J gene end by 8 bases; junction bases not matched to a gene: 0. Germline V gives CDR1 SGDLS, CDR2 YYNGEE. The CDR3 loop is CASSVGLAGDEQFF. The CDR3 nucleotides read TGTGCCAGCAGCGTAGGACTAGCGGGAGATGAGCAGTTCTTC.

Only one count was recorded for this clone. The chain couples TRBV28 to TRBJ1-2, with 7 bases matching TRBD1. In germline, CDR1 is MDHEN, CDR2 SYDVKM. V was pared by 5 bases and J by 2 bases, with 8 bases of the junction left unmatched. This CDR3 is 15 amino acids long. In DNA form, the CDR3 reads TGTGCCAGCAGTACGACAGGGAACGCGAACTATGGCTACACCTTC. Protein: CASSTTGNANYGYTF.

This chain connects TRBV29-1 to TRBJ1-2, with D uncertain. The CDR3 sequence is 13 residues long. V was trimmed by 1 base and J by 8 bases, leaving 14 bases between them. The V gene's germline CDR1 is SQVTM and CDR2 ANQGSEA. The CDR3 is CSVEAPVGIGYTF. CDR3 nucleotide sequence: TGCAGCGTTGAAGCCCCTGTCGGGATCGGCTACACCTTC. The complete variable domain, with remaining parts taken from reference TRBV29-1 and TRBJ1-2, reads SAVISQKPSRDICQRGTSLTIQCQVDSQVTMMFWYRQQPGQSLTLIATANQGSEATYESGFVIDKFPISRPNLTFSTLTVSNMSPEDSSIYLCSVEAPVGIGYTFGSGTRLTVV.

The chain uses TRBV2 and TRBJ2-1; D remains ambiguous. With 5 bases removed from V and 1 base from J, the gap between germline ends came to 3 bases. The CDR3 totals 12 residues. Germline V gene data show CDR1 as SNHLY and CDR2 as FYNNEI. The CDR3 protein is CASSPSYNEQFF. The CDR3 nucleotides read TGTGCCAGCAGTCCTTCCTACAATGAGCAGTTCTTC.

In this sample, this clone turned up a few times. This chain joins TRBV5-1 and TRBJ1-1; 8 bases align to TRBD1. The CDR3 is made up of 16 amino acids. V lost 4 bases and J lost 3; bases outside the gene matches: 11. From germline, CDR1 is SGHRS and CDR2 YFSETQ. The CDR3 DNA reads TGCGCCAGCAGCGCAGGGGGCAAATCCGGCGACACTGAAGCTTTCTTT. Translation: CASSAGGKSGDTEAFF.

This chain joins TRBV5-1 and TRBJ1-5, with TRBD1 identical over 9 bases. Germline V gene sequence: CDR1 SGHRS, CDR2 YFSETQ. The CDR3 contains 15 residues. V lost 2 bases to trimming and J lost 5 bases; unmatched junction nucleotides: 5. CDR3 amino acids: CASSFTGGADQPQHF. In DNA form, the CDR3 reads TGCGCCAGCAGCTTTACAGGGGGCGCGGATCAGCCCCAGCATTTT.

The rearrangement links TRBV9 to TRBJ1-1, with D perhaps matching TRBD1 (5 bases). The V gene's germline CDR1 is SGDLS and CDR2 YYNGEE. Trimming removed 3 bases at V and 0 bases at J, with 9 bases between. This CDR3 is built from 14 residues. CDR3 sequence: CASSADIMNTEAFF. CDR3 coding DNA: TGTGCCAGCAGCGCGGACATAATGAACACTGAAGCTTTCTTT.

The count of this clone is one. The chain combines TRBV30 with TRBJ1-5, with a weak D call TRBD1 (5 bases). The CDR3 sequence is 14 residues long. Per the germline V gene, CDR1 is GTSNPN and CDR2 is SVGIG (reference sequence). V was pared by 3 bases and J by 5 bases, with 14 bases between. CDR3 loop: CAWRGLGGDQPQHF. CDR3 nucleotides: TGTGCCTGGAGGGGGCTGGGAGGGGATCAGCCCCAGCATTTT.